This T cell receptor (beta chain) came from a study of control samples from healthy donors and cancer patients. The germline CDR1 and CDR2 sequences are LGHDT and YNNKEL (reference sequence). This CDR3 is 15 amino acids long. V was pared by 5 bases and J by 4 bases, with 10 bases of the junction left unmatched. The repertoire was sequenced with immunoSEQ multiplex PCR; TCRdb's copy has only in-frame clones and lacks some. The data show about 410,000 clones, more than 80% seen once. This clonotype originated in a man aged 35-49 years with head and neck cancer. The chain carries TRBV3-1 (or the pseudogene TRBV3-2) and TRBJ2-5, with 7 bases that match TRBD1. The sequenced sample was PBMCs. CDR3 nucleotides: TGTGCCAGCAGCACGAGACGACAGGGAATAGAGACCCAGTACTTC. Its protein is CASSTRRQGIETQYF.